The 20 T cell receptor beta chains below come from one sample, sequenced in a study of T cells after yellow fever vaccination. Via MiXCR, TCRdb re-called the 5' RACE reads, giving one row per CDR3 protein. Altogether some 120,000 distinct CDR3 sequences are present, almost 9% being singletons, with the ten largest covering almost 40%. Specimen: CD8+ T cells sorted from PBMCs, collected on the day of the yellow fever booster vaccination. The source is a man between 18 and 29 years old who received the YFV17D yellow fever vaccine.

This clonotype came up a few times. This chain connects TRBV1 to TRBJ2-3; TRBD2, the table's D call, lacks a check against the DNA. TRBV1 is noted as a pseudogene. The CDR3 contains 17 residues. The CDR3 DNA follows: TGCACCAGCAGCCAGGTAGCTATTAGCGGGGCACAAGATACGCAGTATTTT. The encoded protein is CTSSQVAISGAQDTQYF.

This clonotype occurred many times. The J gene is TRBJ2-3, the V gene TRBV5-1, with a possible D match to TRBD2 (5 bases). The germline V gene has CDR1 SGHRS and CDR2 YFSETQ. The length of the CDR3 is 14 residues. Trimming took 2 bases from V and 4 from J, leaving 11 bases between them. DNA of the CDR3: TGCGCCAGCAGCTTCCTAGCAATCTCAGATACGCAGTATTTT. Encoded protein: CASSFLAISDTQYF.

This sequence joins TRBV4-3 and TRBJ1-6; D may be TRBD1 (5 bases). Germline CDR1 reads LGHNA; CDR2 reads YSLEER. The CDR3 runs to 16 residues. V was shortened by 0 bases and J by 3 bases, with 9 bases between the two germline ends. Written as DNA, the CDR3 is TGCGCCAGCAGCCAAGATCCACAGGACTATAATTCACCCCTCCACTTT. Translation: CASSQDPQDYNSPLHF.

The CDR3 DNA follows: TGTGCCTGGAGGGTTAGCGGGGGGGGAAACATTCAGTACTTC. It encodes CAWRVSGGGNIQYF. The rearrangement links TRBV30 to TRBJ2-4, with 11 bases fitting TRBD2. In germline, CDR1 is GTSNPN, CDR2 SVGIG (reference sequence). The CDR3 spans 14 residues. V was pared by 3 bases and J by 6 bases, with 4 bases of the junction left unmatched.

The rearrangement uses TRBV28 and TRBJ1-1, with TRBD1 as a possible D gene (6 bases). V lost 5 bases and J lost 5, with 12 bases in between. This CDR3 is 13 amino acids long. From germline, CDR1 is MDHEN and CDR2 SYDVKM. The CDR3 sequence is CASSQQGGTEAFF. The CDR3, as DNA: TGTGCCAGCAGTCAACAGGGTGGGACTGAAGCTTTCTTT.

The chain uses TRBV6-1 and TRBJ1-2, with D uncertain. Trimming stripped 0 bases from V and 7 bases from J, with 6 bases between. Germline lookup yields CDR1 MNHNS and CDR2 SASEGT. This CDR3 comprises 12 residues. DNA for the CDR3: TGTGCCAGCAGTGAAGCGACAACTGGCTACACCTTC. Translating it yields CASSEATTGYTF.

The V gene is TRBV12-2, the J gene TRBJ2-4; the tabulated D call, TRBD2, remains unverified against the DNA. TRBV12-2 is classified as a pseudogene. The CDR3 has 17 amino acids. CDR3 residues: CASRPRRLAFGKNIQYF. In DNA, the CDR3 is TGTGCAAGTCGCCCACGGAGACTAGCGTTCGGCAAAAACATTCAGTACTTC.

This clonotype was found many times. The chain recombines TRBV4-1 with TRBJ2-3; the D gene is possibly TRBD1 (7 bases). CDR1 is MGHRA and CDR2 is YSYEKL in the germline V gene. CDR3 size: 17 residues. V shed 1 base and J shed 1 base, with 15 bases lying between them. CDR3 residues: CASSQVGGGGGTDTQYF. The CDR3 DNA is TGCGCCAGCAGCCAAGTCGGAGGGGGCGGTGGCACAGATACGCAGTATTTT.

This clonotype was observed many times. In nucleotides, the CDR3 is TGTGCCTGGAGTGTACTCCCGGGGCAGGGGGATGAAAAACTGTTTTTT. Protein product: CAWSVLPGQGDEKLFF. The rearrangement joins TRBV30 to TRBJ1-4; 7 bases match TRBD1. Germline V lookup: CDR1 GTSNPN, CDR2 SVGIG (reference sequence). The CDR3 has 16 residues. The J segment lost 6 bases and the V segment lost 0 bases, leaving 10 bases of the junction unmatched.

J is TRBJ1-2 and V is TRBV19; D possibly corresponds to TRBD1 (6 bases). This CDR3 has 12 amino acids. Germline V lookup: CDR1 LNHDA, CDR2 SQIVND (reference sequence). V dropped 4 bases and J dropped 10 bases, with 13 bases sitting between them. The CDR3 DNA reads TGTGCCAGTAGTACCTCCTCAGGGGCCTACACCTTC. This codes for CASSTSSGAYTF.

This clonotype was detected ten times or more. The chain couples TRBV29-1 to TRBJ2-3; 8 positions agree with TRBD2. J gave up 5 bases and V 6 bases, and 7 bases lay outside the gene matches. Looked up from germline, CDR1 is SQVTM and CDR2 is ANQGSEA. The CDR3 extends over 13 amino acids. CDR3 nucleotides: TGCAGCGTGCCTGTGGCGGGGGGAGATACGCAGTATTTT. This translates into CSVPVAGGDTQYF.

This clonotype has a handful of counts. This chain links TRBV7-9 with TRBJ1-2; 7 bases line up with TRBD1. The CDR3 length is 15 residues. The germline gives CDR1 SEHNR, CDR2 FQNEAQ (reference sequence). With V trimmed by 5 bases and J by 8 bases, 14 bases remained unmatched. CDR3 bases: TGTGCCAGCAGCCTTACGGGACAGCTTAATAGGGGCTACACCTTC. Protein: CASSLTGQLNRGYTF.

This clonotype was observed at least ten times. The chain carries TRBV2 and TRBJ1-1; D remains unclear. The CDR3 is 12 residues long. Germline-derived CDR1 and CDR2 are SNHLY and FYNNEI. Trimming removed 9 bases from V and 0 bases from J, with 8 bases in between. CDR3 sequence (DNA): TGTGCCAGTAGGGAGATGAACACTGAAGCTTTCTTT. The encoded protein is CASREMNTEAFF.

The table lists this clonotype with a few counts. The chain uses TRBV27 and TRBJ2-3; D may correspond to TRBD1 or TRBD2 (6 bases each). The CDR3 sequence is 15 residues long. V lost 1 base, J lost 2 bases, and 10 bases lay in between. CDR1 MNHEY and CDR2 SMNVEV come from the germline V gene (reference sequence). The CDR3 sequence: CASSLFRGPTDTQYF. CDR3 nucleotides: TGTGCCAGCAGTTTATTTCGGGGGCCCACAGATACGCAGTATTTT.

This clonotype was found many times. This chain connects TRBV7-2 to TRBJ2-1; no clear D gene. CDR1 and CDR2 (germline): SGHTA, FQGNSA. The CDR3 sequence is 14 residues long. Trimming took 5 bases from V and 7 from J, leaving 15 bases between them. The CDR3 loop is CASSRTDGRNEQFF. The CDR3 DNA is TGTGCCAGCAGCCGCACGGACGGTAGGAATGAGCAGTTCTTC.

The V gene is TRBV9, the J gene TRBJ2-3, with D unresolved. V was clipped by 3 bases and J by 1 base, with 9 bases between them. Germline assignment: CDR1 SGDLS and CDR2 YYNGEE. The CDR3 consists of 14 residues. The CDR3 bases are TGTGCCAGCAGCGCAGTCTACGGCACAGATACGCAGTATTTT. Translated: CASSAVYGTDTQYF. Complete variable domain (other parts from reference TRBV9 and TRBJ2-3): DSGVTQTPKHLITATGQRVTLRCSPRSGDLSVYWYQQSLDQGLQFLIQYYNGEERAKGNILERFSAQQFPDLHSELNLSSLELGDSALYFCASSAVYGTDTQYFGPGTRLTVL.

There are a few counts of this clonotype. The CDR3 region is CSPTSGHYNEQFF. The CDR3 nucleotides read TGCAGTCCGACTAGCGGACACTACAATGAGCAGTTCTTC. The chain employs TRBV20-1 and TRBJ2-1; 9 nucleotides agree with TRBD2. The CDR3 has 13 residues. Germline V gene sequence: CDR1 DFQATT, CDR2 SNEGSKA (reference sequence). V lost 8 bases to trimming and J lost 3 bases; unmatched junction nucleotides: 5.

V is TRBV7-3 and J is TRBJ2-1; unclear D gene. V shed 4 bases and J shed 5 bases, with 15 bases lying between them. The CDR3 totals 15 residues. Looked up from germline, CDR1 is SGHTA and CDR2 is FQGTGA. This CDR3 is CASSSEARINNEQFF. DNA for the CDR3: TGTGCCAGCAGCTCCGAGGCCAGGATAAACAATGAGCAGTTCTTC. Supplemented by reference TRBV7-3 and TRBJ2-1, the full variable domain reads GAGVSQTPSNKVTEKGKYVELRCDPISGHTALYWYRQSLGQGPEFLIYFQGTGAADDSGLPNDRFFAVRPEGSVSTLKIQRTERGDSAVYLCASSSEARINNEQFFGPGTRLTVL.

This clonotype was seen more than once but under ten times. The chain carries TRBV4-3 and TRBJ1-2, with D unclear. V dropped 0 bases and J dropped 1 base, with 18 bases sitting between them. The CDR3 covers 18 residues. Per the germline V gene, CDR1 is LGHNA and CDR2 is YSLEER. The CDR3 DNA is TGCGCCAGCAGCCAAGATGGGTCAGGTTTATCCTTTAACTATGGCTACACCTTC. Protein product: CASSQDGSGLSFNYGYTF.

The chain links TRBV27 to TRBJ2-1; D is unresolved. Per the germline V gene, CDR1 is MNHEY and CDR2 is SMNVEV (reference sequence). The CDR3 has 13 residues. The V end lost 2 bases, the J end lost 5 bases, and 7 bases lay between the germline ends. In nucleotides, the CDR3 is TGTGCCAGCAGTTTAGGGCAGAACAATGAGCAGTTCTTC. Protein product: CASSLGQNNEQFF.